The 27 T cell receptor beta chains below all came from one sample that was sequenced in a study of T cell changes during pregnancy in multiple sclerosis. Sequencing used immunoSEQ multiplex PCR; TCRdb keeps in-frame clones, though not all of them. Here the sample spans about 50,000 clones, around 93% being singletons. Source: CD8+ T cells from peripheral blood mononuclear cells, taken in the first trimester of pregnancy. These receptors originate from a female donor with multiple sclerosis, enrolled in a pregnancy study.

This clone has more than one count but fewer than ten. This chain links TRBV7-6 with TRBJ2-7, with a weak D call TRBD2 (6 bases). The CDR3 totals 15 residues. Germline CDR1 and CDR2: SGHVS and FNYEAQ. The germline V and J ends were trimmed by 4 bases and 1 base, with 14 bases remaining between them. This CDR3 reads CASSYDRGKSYEQYF. CDR3 sequence (DNA): TGTGCCAGCAGCTATGACCGGGGGAAATCCTACGAGCAGTACTTC.

This clone was recorded a few times. J is TRBJ2-3 and V is TRBV27, with TRBD2 matching 9 bases. The junction had 7 bases not matched to a gene; V was cut back by 1 base and J by 8 bases. The V gene's germline CDR1 is MNHEY and CDR2 SMNVEV (reference sequence). The CDR3 runs 15 residues. CDR3: CASSLFSGRHGTQYF. In DNA form, the CDR3 reads TGTGCCAGCAGTTTATTCAGCGGGAGGCACGGTACGCAGTATTTT.

V is TRBV9 and J is TRBJ2-1, with D uncertain. CDR3 length: 16 amino acids. Germline V gene sequence: CDR1 SGDLS, CDR2 YYNGEE. V lost 3 bases, J lost 8 bases, and 21 bases lay in between. This CDR3 reads CASSAQYPPQVDEQFF. Written as DNA, the CDR3 is TGTGCCAGCAGCGCCCAGTACCCCCCACAAGTTGATGAGCAGTTCTTC.

The chain couples TRBV9 to TRBJ1-3, with D hard to call. V lost 7 bases and J 4 bases, leaving 6 bases between the germline ends. Germline V lookup: CDR1 SGDLS, CDR2 YYNGEE. The CDR3 is made up of 11 amino acids. CDR3: CASESGNTIYF. CDR3 in DNA: TGTGCCAGCGAGAGCGGAAACACCATATATTTT.

The rearrangement links TRBV7-2 to TRBJ2-7, with 9 nucleotides matching TRBD1. There are 18 residues in the CDR3. Per the germline V gene, CDR1 is SGHTA and CDR2 is FQGNSA. Trimming at V came to 1 base and at J to 3 bases, leaving 13 bases not matched to a gene. CDR3 nucleotide sequence: TGTGCCAGCAGCTTAGTAAACCTCTTCGGGACAGGGAGCTACGAGCAGTACTTC. Translation gives CASSLVNLFGTGSYEQYF.

The chain carries TRBV7-9 and TRBJ1-4; 9 bases agree with TRBD1. The CDR3 runs to 14 residues. The germline CDR1 and CDR2 sequences are SEHNR and FQNEAQ (reference sequence). V was clipped by 5 bases and J by 10 bases; unmatched bases: 8. As DNA, the CDR3 is TGTGCCAGCAGCCTCGGGACAGGGATAGCAAAACTGTTTTTT. This encodes CASSLGTGIAKLFF.

This clone is a singleton in its sample. This chain joins TRBV4-1 and TRBJ2-3, with 8 bases that match TRBD2. Trimming took 0 bases from V and 8 from J; bases not matched to a gene: 13. The CDR3 runs 17 residues. Germline V gene lookup returns CDR1 MGHRA and CDR2 YSYEKL. The CDR3 DNA is TGCGCCAGCAGCCAAGAACGGGGGGGCCAGCGGGGAAGTACGCAGTATTTT. It is translated as CASSQERGGQRGSTQYF.

This rearrangement joins TRBV2 to TRBJ1-2; tentatively, D is TRBD1 (6 bases). The V gene lost 3 bases and the J gene lost 6 bases, with 14 bases spanning the gap. The CDR3 consists of 14 residues. The germline CDR1 and CDR2 sequences are SNHLY and FYNNEI. CDR3 region: CASSDLTGPHGYTF. CDR3 coding DNA: TGTGCCAGCAGTGACCTGACAGGTCCGCATGGCTACACCTTC.

CDR3 region: CASSLSRGHYEAFF. The CDR3 DNA follows: TGTGCCAGCAGTTTATCCCGAGGGCACTATGAAGCTTTCTTT. V gene TRBV27 combines with J gene TRBJ1-1; the D is unclear. The CDR3 consists of 14 residues. CDR1 and CDR2 (germline): MNHEY, SMNVEV (reference sequence). V was cut by 0 bases and J by 7 bases, with 12 bases left in between.

This chain connects TRBV6-5 to TRBJ1-1, with a weak D call TRBD1 (5 bases). Trimming removed 0 bases at V and 5 bases at J, with 16 bases between. CDR3 size: 16 residues. Germline CDR1 is MNHEY and CDR2 is SVGAGI. The CDR3 is CASSYSTSGEATEAFF. The CDR3 DNA reads as TGTGCCAGCAGTTACTCAACCTCGGGGGAGGCAACTGAAGCTTTCTTT.

V and J are TRBV9 and TRBJ2-1, with a tentative D call TRBD1 (5 bases). There are 15 residues in the CDR3. Trimming stripped 0 bases from V and 0 bases from J, with 7 bases between. In germline, CDR1 is SGDLS, CDR2 YYNGEE. In DNA, the CDR3 is TGTGCCAGCAGCGTAGGACAGTTCTCCTACAATGAGCAGTTCTTC. Protein: CASSVGQFSYNEQFF.

This clone was recorded a few times. The J gene is TRBJ1-4, the V gene TRBV5-4, with 10 bases identical to TRBD1. Germline lookup yields CDR1 SGHNT and CDR2 YYREEE (reference sequence). The CDR3 totals 16 residues. With V trimmed by 2 bases and J by 4 bases, 5 bases remained unmatched. The CDR3 nucleotides read TGTGCCAGCAGCTTTACCGGGACAGGGGTTAATGAAAAACTGTTTTTT. As protein: CASSFTGTGVNEKLFF.

In this sample, this clone turned up once. V is TRBV27 and J is TRBJ1-2, with TRBD1 as a possible D gene (6 bases). The CDR3 contains 14 residues. The V gene's germline CDR1 is MNHEY and CDR2 SMNVEV (reference sequence). The V gene lost 4 bases and the J gene lost 4 bases, with 13 bases spanning the gap. CDR3 coding DNA: TGTGCCAGCAGTTCTCAGGGGCTGGGCTATGGCTACACCTTC. It yields the protein CASSSQGLGYGYTF.

The rearrangement joins TRBV14 to TRBJ2-1; maybe TRBD1 (6 bases). The CDR3 spans 16 residues. In germline, CDR1 is SGHDN, CDR2 FVKESK. V gave up 4 bases and J gave up 8 bases, with 21 bases separating them. The CDR3: CASSLLLSGHNYEQFF. CDR3 DNA: TGTGCCAGCAGCCTACTCCTATCGGGACATAACTATGAGCAGTTCTTC.

This chain joins TRBV27 and TRBJ2-7; D perhaps matches TRBD1 (6 bases). The length of the CDR3 is 14 residues. In germline, CDR1 is MNHEY, CDR2 SMNVEV (reference sequence). Trimming cost V 3 bases and J 3 bases, with 12 bases left between them. Written as DNA, the CDR3 is TGTGCCAGCAGTTTTTCGGACAGCCGCTACGAGCAGTACTTC. It translates to CASSFSDSRYEQYF.

This chain links TRBV27 with TRBJ2-1; D not resolved. The V and J ends lost 0 bases and 4 bases respectively, with 7 bases between them. Per the germline V gene, CDR1 is MNHEY and CDR2 is SMNVEV (reference sequence). CDR3 length: 14 amino acids. CDR3 in DNA: TGTGCCAGCAGTTTATCTCGTAATTACAATGAGCAGTTCTTC. Encoded protein: CASSLSRNYNEQFF.

The V and J genes are TRBV5-4 and TRBJ2-7; D is unresolved. Germline lookup yields CDR1 SGHNT and CDR2 YYREEE (reference sequence). This CDR3 has 14 amino acids. Trimming left V 0 bases short and J 7 bases short, with 14 bases between. The CDR3: CASSLGTSPGEQYF. CDR3 nucleotides: TGTGCCAGCAGCTTGGGAACGTCCCCCGGGGAGCAGTACTTC.

This clone has a single count. V and J are TRBV27 and TRBJ1-4, with 9 bases identical to TRBD1. Germline V gene data show CDR1 as MNHEY and CDR2 as SMNVEV (reference sequence). The ends lost 6 bases at V and 2 bases at J; junction bases unmatched: 10. The CDR3 totals 17 residues. The CDR3 region has the DNA TGTGCCAGCAGAAAAACGGCCGGGACAGGGACTAATGAAAAACTGTTTTTT. As protein: CASRKTAGTGTNEKLFF. Together with reference TRBV27 and TRBJ1-4, the CDR3 gives the full variable domain: EAQVTQNPRYLITVTGKKLTVTCSQNMNHEYMSWYRQDPGLGLRQIYYSMNVEVTDKGDVPEGYKVSRKEKRNFPLILESPSPNQTSLYFCASRKTAGTGTNEKLFFGSGTQLSVL.

This chain uses TRBV6-4 with TRBJ1-5; D is unclear. Trimming took off 4 bases at V and 1 base at J, with 17 bases between the two ends. Germline values: CDR1 MRHNA, CDR2 SNTAGT. CDR3 length: 17 amino acids. The CDR3 nucleotides are TGTGCCAGCAGTGCACCGTCGAGGAGAATGAGCAATCAGCCCCAGCATTTT. Protein: CASSAPSRRMSNQPQHF.

The genes are TRBV27 and TRBJ2-3; 7 bases match TRBD1. Germline CDR1 reads MNHEY; CDR2 reads SMNVEV (reference sequence). J was trimmed by 2 bases and V by 2 bases; bases with no gene match: 4. The CDR3 is made up of 15 amino acids. CDR3 sequence reads: CASSLGTAYTDTQYF. The CDR3 nucleotides are TGTGCCAGCAGTTTAGGGACAGCTTACACAGATACGCAGTATTTT.

The chain employs TRBV6-6 and TRBJ2-3; 11 nucleotides line up with TRBD2. The V gene end was trimmed by 10 bases and the J gene end by 6 bases; junction bases not matched to a gene: 12. This CDR3 has 15 amino acids. Germline-derived CDR1 and CDR2 are MNHNY and SVGAGI (reference sequence). The CDR3 DNA reads as TGTGCCACTCTAGATAGCGGGAGGGCTTCGGATACGCAGTATTTT. Protein product: CATLDSGRASDTQYF.

In this sample, this clone turned up once. J is TRBJ2-7 and V is TRBV28; 9 nucleotides agree with TRBD2. V shed 6 bases, J shed 1 base, and the junction held 13 bases outside the gene matches. This CDR3 is built from 17 residues. The germline V gene encodes CDR1 MDHEN and CDR2 SYDVKM. The CDR3 spells CASSSLVAGVTSYEQYF. In DNA form, the CDR3 reads TGTGCCAGCAGCAGCCTAGTAGCGGGAGTTACGTCCTACGAGCAGTACTTC.

V gene TRBV29-1 combines with J gene TRBJ2-3; 15 bases align to TRBD2. From germline, CDR1 is SQVTM and CDR2 ANQGSEA. With 8 bases clipped from V and 2 bases from J, the junction kept 14 bases outside the gene matches. The CDR3 consists of 18 residues. Written as DNA, the CDR3 is TGCAGCACTGAATCTCCGGGACTAGCGGGGGGCCCCACAGATACGCAGTATTTT. This sequence encodes CSTESPGLAGGPTDTQYF.

This sequence joins TRBV5-4 and TRBJ2-1; D possibly corresponds to TRBD1 (5 bases). The V gene lost 5 bases and the J gene lost 4 bases, with 16 bases spanning the gap. CDR3 length: 15 amino acids. Germline assignment: CDR1 SGHNT and CDR2 YYREEE (reference sequence). DNA of the CDR3: TGTGCCAGCAGTTCCTCCCTCGGACAATACAATGAGCAGTTCTTC. Its translation: CASSSSLGQYNEQFF.

This clone was detected a few times. This chain connects TRBV25-1 to TRBJ1-4; 7 bases align to TRBD1. The J segment lost 5 bases and the V segment lost 4 bases, leaving 10 bases of the junction unmatched. The CDR3 is made up of 16 amino acids. In germline, CDR1 is MGHDK, CDR2 SYGVNS. CDR3 coding DNA: TGTGCCAGCAGTGGGGCGGGACAGCGGACGAATGAAAAACTGTTTTTT. It specifies CASSGAGQRTNEKLFF.

J is TRBJ2-7 and V is TRBV19; 9 bases map to TRBD1. V trimming: 3 bases; J trimming: 6 bases; junction bases outside the gene matches: 3. Per the germline V gene, CDR1 is LNHDA and CDR2 is SQIVND (reference sequence). This CDR3 region has 13 residues. The DNA for the CDR3 is TGTGCCAGTAGTATTTCGGACAGGGGCGAGCAGTACTTC. Residues: CASSISDRGEQYF.

The J gene is TRBJ1-1, the V gene TRBV2; D remains ambiguous. V lost 10 bases to trimming and J lost 1 base, with 10 bases between them. CDR3 length equals 12 residues. CDR1 SNHLY and CDR2 FYNNEI come from the germline V gene. The CDR3 DNA is TGTGCCACCGGAGGACCGAACACTGAAGCTTTCTTT. This encodes CATGGPNTEAFF. Variable domain in full (rest from reference TRBV2 and TRBJ1-1): EPEVTQTPSHQVTQMGQEVILRCVPISNHLYFYWYRQILGQKVEFLVSFYNNEISEKSEIFDDQFSVERPDGSNFTLKIRSTKLEDSAMYFCATGGPNTEAFFGQGTRLTVV.